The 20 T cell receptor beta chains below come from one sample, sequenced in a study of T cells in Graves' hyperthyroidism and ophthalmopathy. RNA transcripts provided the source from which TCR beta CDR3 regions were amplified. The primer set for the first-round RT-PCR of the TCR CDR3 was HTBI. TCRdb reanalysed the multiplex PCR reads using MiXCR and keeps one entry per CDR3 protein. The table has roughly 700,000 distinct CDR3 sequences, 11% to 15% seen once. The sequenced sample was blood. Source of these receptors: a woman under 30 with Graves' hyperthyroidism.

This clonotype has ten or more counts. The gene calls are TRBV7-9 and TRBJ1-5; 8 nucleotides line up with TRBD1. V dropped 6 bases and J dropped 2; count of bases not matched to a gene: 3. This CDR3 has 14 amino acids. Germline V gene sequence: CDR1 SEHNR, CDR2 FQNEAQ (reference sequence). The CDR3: CASSLQGGNQPQHF. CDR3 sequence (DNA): TGTGCCAGCAGTTTACAGGGGGGCAATCAGCCCCAGCATTTT.

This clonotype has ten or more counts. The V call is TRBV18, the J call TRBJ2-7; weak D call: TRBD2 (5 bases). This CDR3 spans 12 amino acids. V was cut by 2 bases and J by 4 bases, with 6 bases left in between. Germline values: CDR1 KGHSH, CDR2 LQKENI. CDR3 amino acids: CASSPGRYEQYF. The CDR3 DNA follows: TGTGCCAGCTCACCAGGGAGATACGAGCAGTACTTC.

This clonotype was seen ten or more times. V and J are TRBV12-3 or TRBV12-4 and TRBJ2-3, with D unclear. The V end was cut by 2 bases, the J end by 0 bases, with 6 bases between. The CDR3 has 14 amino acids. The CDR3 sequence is CASSLQTSTDTQYF. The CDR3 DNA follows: TGTGCCAGCAGTTTACAAACTAGCACAGATACGCAGTATTTT.

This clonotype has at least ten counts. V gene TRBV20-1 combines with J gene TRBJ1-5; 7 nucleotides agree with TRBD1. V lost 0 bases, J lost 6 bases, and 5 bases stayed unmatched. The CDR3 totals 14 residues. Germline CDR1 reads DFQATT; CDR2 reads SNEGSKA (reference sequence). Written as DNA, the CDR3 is TGCAGTGCTAGAGATTCCGGACAGGTTCAGCCCCAGCATTTT. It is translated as CSARDSGQVQPQHF.

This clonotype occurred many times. The CDR3 protein is CASSTTDRTGGYTF. The CDR3 bases are TGTGCCAGCAGTACGACGGACAGGACCGGTGGCTACACCTTC. This chain connects TRBV2 to TRBJ1-2, with 7 bases that match TRBD1. The CDR3 length is 14 residues. The V gene end was trimmed by 5 bases and the J gene end by 7 bases; junction bases not matched to a gene: 10. Germline V gene sequence: CDR1 SNHLY, CDR2 FYNNEI.

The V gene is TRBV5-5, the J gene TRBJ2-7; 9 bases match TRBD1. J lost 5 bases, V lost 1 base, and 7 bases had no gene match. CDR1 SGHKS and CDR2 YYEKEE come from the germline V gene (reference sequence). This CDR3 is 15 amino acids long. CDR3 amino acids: CASSLRQGVGNEQYF. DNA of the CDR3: TGTGCCAGCAGCTTGCGACAGGGGGTTGGGAACGAGCAGTACTTC.

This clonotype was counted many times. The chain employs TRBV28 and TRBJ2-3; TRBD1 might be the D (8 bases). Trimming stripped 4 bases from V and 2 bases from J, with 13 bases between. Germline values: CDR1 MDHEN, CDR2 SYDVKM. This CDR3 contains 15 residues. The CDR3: CASSSTGDYTDTQYF. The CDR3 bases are TGTGCCAGCAGTTCGACAGGGGACTACACAGATACGCAGTATTTT. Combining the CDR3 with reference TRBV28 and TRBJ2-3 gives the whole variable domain DVKVTQSSRYLVKRTGEKVFLECVQDMDHENMFWYRQDPGLGLRLIYFSYDVKMKEKGDIPEGYSVSREKKERFSLILESASTNQTSMYLCASSSTGDYTDTQYFGPGTRLTVL.

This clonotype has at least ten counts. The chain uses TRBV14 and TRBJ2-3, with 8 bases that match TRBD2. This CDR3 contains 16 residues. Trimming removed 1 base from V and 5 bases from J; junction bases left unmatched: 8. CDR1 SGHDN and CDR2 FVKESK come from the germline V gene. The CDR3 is CASSQVRAGVEDTQYF. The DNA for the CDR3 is TGTGCCAGCAGCCAAGTAAGAGCGGGAGTCGAAGATACGCAGTATTTT.

The CDR3 protein is CASRQGYEGDIQYF. CDR3 coding DNA: TGTGCCAGCAGACAGGGATATGAGGGGGACATTCAGTACTTC. This sequence joins TRBV3-1 and TRBJ2-4; possible D gene TRBD1, 6 bases. Germline CDR1 LGHDT, CDR2 YNNKEL (reference sequence). This CDR3 region has 14 residues. V was shortened by 6 bases and J by 8 bases, with 17 bases between the two germline ends.

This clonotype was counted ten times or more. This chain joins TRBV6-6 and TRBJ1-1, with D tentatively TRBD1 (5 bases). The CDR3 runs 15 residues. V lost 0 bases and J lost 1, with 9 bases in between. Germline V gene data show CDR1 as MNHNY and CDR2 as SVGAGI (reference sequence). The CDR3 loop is CASSYSGRENTEAFF. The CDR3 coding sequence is TGTGCCAGCAGTTACTCGGGGCGGGAGAACACTGAAGCTTTCTTT.

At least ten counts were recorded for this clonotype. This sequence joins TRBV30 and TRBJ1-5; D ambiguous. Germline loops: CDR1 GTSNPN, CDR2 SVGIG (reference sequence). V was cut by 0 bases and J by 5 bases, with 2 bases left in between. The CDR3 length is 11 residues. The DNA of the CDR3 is TGTGCCTGGAGTGTAGATCAGCCCCAGCATTTT. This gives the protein CAWSVDQPQHF.

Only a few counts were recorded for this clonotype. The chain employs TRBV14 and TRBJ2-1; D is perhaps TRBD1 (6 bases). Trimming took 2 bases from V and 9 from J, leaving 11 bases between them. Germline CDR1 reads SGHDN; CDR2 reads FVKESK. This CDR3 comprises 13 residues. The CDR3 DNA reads TGTGCCAGCAGCCAACAGGGGTTTGGTGAGCAGTTCTTC. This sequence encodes CASSQQGFGEQFF.

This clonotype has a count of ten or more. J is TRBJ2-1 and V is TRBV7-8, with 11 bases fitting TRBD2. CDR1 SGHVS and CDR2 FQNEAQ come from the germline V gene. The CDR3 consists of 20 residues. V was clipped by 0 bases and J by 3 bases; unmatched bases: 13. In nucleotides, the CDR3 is TGTGCCAGCAGCTTAGCGGGGACTAGCGGTATAAGGTCCCGCTACAATGAGCAGTTCTTC. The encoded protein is CASSLAGTSGIRSRYNEQFF.

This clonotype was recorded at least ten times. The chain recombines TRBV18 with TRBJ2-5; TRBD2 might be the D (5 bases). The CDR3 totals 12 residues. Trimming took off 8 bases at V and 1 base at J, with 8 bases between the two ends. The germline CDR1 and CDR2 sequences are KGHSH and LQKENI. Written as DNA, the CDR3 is TGTGCCAGCGAGGGCAGCCAAGAGACCCAGTACTTC. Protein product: CASEGSQETQYF.

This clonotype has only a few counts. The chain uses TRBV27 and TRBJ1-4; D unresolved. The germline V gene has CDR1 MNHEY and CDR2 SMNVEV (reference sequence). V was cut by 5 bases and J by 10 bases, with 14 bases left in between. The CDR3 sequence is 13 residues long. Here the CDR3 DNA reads TGTGCCAGCAGTCCCATCGGCCTCGGAAAACTGTTTTTT. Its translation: CASSPIGLGKLFF.

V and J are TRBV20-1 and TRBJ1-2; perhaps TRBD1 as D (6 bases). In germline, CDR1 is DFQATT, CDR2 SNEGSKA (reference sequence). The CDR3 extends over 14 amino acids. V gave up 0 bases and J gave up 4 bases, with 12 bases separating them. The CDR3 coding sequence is TGCAGTGCTAGAGATCCCGGGGGGCTCTATGGCTACACCTTC. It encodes CSARDPGGLYGYTF.

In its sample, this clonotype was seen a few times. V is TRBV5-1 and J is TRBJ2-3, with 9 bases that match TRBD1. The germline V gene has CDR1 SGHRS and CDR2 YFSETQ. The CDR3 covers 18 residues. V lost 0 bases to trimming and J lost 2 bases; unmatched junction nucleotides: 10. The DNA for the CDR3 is TGCGCCAGCAGCTTGGCCGGGGACAGGGTTGACACCACAGATACGCAGTATTTT. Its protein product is CASSLAGDRVDTTDTQYF.

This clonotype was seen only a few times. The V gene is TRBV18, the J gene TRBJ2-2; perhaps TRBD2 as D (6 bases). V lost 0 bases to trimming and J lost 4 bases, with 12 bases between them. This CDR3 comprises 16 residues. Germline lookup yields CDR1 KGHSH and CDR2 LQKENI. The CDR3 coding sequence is TGTGCCAGCTCACCACCTGGACGGAGGGGCACCGGGGAGCTGTTTTTT. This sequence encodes CASSPPGRRGTGELFF. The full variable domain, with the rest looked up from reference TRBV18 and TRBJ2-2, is NAGVMQNPRHLVRRRGQEARLRCSPMKGHSHVYWYRQLPEEGLKFMVYLQKENIIDESGMPKERFSAEFPKEGPSILRIQQVVRGDSAAYFCASSPPGRRGTGELFFGEGSRLTVL.

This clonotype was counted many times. The CDR3 protein is CASSSSWDRVFMNTEAFF. The CDR3 DNA reads as TGTGCCAGCAGTAGTTCGTGGGACAGGGTATTCATGAACACTGAAGCTTTCTTT. The V gene is TRBV12-3 or TRBV12-4, the J gene TRBJ1-1; 9 bases fit TRBD1. J gave up 0 bases and V 5 bases, and 13 bases lay outside the gene matches. The CDR3 is made up of 18 amino acids.

The CDR3 spells CASSPDRDGTGELFF. CDR3 DNA sequence: TGTGCCAGCAGCCCTGACAGGGACGGCACCGGGGAGCTGTTTTTT. The chain is built from TRBV7-9 and TRBJ2-2, with 7 bases aligning to TRBD1. The CDR3 spans 15 residues. Germline CDR1 is SEHNR and CDR2 is FQNEAQ (reference sequence). V gave up 5 bases and J gave up 4 bases; unmatched junction bases: 7.